These T cell receptor beta chains were read from a single sample in a study of radiation and T cells in renal cell carcinoma. Using immunoSEQ multiplex PCR, the repertoire was profiled, and TCRdb retains in-frame clones only, with some absent. This sample carries 100,000 to 150,000 clones, around 90% of them seen once, and the ten largest clones take approximately 6%. The sample in question was blood, obtained from a patient whose treatment included radiotherapy and nephrectomy. The receptor source for this set is a woman aged 65 to 85 with renal cell carcinoma. The CDR3 runs from the conserved cysteine through the conserved F or W. The D gene is left open where the match is weak. The listing skips clone size in some rows; elsewhere it reads once, few, many or a size class.

-,-,TRBJ2-2,TRBV7-6,CASSENRVNTGELFF,TGTGCCAGCAGTGAAAACAGGGTGAACACCGGGGAGCTGTTTTTT
-,-,TRBJ1-4,TRBV18,CASSQDSGREKLFF,TGTGCCAGCTCCCAGGACTCGGGCCGTGAAAAACTGTTTTTT
TRBD2,-,TRBJ2-7,TRBV28,CASTGRGVYEQYF,TGTGCCAGCACAGGGCGGGGGGTCTACGAGCAGTACTTC
TRBD1,-,TRBJ1-6,TRBV30,CAWRGQGSNSPLHF,TGTGCCTGGCGGGGACAGGGCAGCAATTCACCCCTCCACTTT
-,-,TRBJ1-1,TRBV5-4,CASSLRLRKNTEAFF,TGTGCCAGCAGCTTGAGGTTACGGAAGAACACTGAAGCTTTCTTT
-,-,TRBJ1-2,TRBV5-5,CASSSQGIDGYTF,TGTGCCAGCAGCTCACAGGGTATCGATGGCTACACCTTC
-,-,TRBJ2-1,TRBV9,CASSVAGTGSYNEQFF,TGTGCCAGCAGCGTAGCGGGAACGGGGTCGTACAATGAGCAGTTCTTC
-,few,TRBJ1-1,TRBV30,CAWSMRTEAFF,TGTGCCTGGAGTATGCGAACTGAAGCTTTCTTT
TRBD2,-,TRBJ2-1,TRBV6-4,CASSALAGGNEQFF,TGTGCCAGCAGTGCCCTAGCGGGGGGCAATGAGCAGTTCTTC
TRBD1,-,TRBJ1-2,TRBV9,CASTGEGYTF,TGTGCGAGTACAGGGGAAGGCTACACCTTC
-,-,TRBJ1-2,TRBV6-6,CASSYSAGTNYGYTF,TGTGCCAGCAGTTACTCGGCCGGTACTAACTATGGCTACACCTTC
-,-,TRBJ2-2,TRBV5-1,CASSLGSGTTGELFF,TGCGCCAGCAGCTTGGGTTCAGGGACCACCGGGGAGCTGTTTTTT
-,-,TRBJ1-4,TRBV5-4,CASSLQPSGNEKLFF,TGTGCCAGCAGCCTTCAACCCAGTGGGAATGAAAAACTGTTTTTT
-,-,TRBJ1-5,TRBV6-4,CASSGEEGQPQHF,TGTGCCAGCAGCGGGGAGGAAGGGCAGCCCCAGCATTTT
-,-,TRBJ2-3,TRBV7-9,CASSPGAVGTDTQYF,TGTGCCAGCAGCCCAGGGGCCGTAGGCACAGATACGCAGTATTTT
-,-,TRBJ1-1,TRBV10-3,CAISESRGTEAFF,TGTGCCATCAGTGAGTCGAGGGGCACTGAAGCTTTCTTT
-,-,TRBJ1-2,TRBV6-6,CASSYRGYGYTF,TGTGCCAGCAGTTACCGGGGCTATGGCTACACCTTC
-,few,TRBJ1-1,TRBV30,CAWRGRLNTEAFF,TGTGCCTGGAGAGGACGCCTGAACACTGAAGCTTTCTTT
TRBD2,-,TRBJ2-1,TRBV6-1,CASSEAKRGGPEQFF,TGTGCCAGCAGTGAAGCTAAGCGGGGGGGCCCTGAGCAGTTCTTC
-,-,TRBJ2-7,TRBV5-6,CATSGTPDEQYF,TGTGCCACCTCCGGGACGCCCGACGAGCAGTACTTC
-,-,TRBJ1-6,TRBV14,CASSQESYNSPLHF,TGTGCCAGCAGCCAAGAATCATATAATTCACCCCTCCACTTT
-,-,TRBJ2-2,TRBV5-6,CASSLRVSLNTGELFF,TGTGCCAGCAGCTTGCGCGTTTCCCTAAACACCGGGGAGCTGTTTTTT
-,-,TRBJ1-1,TRBV19,CASRTSAEPMNTEAFF,TGTGCCAGTAGAACCTCGGCGGAACCCATGAACACTGAAGCTTTCTTT
TRBD1,-,TRBJ2-1,TRBV5-4,CASTLIDRGEQFF,TGTGCCAGCACTCTGATCGACAGGGGCGAGCAGTTCTTC
TRBD1,once,TRBJ1-6,TRBV7-9,CASSLGDRAYNSPLHF,TGTGCCAGCAGCTTAGGGGACAGGGCCTATAATTCACCCCTCCACTTT